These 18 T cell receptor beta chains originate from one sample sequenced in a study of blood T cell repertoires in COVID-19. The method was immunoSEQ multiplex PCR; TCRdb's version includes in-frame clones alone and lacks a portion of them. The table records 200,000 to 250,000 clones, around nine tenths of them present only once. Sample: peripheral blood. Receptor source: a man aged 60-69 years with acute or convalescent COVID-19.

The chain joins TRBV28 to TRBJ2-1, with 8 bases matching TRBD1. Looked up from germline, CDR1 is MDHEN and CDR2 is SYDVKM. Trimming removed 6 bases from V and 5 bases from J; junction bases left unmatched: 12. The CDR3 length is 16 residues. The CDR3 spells CASSPIGQGAHNEQFF. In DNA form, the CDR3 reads TGTGCCAGCAGCCCCATAGGACAGGGTGCCCACAATGAGCAGTTCTTC.

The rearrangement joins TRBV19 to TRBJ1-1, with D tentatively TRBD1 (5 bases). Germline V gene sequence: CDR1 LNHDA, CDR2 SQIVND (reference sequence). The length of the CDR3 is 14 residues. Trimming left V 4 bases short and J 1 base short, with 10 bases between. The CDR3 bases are TGTGCCAGTAGTACCCAAACAGGGAACACTGAAGCTTTCTTT. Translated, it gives CASSTQTGNTEAFF.

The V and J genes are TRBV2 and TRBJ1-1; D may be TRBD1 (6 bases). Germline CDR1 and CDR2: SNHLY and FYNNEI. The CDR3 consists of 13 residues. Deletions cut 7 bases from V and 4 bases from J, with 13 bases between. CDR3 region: CASTGSRGTEAFF. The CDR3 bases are TGTGCCAGCACGGGCTCCAGGGGCACTGAAGCTTTCTTT.

CDR3 nucleotides: TGTGCCAGCAACCTACGACAGGGGGTAGAGGGAGGCTACACCTTC. Translation gives CASNLRQGVEGGYTF. V and J are TRBV2 and TRBJ1-2; TRBD1 matches at 9 bases. Germline-derived CDR1 and CDR2 are SNHLY and FYNNEI. Trimming at V came to 7 bases and at J to 8 bases, leaving 14 bases not matched to a gene. There are 15 residues in the CDR3.

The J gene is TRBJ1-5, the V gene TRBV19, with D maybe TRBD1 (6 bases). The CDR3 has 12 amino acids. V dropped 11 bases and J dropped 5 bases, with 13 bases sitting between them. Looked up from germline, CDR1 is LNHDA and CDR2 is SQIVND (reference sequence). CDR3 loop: CAGGRGDQPQHF. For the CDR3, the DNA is TGTGCCGGGGGCAGGGGTGATCAGCCCCAGCATTTT.

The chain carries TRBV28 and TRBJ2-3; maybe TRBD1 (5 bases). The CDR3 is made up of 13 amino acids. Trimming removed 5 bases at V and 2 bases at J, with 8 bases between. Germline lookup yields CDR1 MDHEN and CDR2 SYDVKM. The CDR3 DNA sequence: TGTGCCAGCAGTACCAGGGCCACAGATACGCAGTATTTT. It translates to CASSTRATDTQYF.

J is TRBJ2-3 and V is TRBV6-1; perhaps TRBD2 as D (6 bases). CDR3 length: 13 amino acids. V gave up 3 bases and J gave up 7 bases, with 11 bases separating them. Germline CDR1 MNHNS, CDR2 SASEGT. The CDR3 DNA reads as TGTGCCAGCAGTGATAAACGGGGGAATACGCAGTATTTT. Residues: CASSDKRGNTQYF.

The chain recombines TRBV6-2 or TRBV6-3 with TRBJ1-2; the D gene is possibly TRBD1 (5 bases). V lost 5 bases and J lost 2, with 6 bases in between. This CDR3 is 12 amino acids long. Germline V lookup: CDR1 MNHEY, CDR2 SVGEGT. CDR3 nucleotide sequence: TGTGCCAGCAGTAGACAGAACTATGGCTACACCTTC. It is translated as CASSRQNYGYTF.

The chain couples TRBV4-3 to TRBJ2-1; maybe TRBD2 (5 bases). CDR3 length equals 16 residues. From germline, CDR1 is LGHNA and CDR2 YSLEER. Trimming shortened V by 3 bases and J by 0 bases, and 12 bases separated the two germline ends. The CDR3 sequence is CASSQIALSSYNEQFF. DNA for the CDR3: TGCGCCAGCAGCCAGATAGCGTTGAGCTCCTACAATGAGCAGTTCTTC.

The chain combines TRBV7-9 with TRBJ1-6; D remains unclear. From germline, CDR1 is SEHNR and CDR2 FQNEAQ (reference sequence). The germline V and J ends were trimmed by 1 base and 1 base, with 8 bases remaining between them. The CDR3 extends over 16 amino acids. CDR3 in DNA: TGTGCCAGCAGCTTAGATAGAGGGTCCTATAATTCACCCCTCCACTTT. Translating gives CASSLDRGSYNSPLHF.

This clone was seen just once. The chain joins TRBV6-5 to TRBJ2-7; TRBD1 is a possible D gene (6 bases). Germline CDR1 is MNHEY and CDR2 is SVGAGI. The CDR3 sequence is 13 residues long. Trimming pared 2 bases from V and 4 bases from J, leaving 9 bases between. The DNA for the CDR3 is TGTGCCAGCAGTTACGGGACAACATACGAGCAGTACTTC. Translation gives CASSYGTTYEQYF.

The CDR3 loop reads CASSYRGGQTANYGYTF. CDR3 DNA sequence: TGTGCCAGCAGTTATCGGGGGGGACAGACGGCTAACTATGGCTACACCTTC. This sequence joins TRBV6-2 or TRBV6-3 and TRBJ1-2; 7 nucleotides align to TRBD1. The length of the CDR3 is 17 residues. The V and J ends lost 3 bases and 0 bases, in that order; junction bases with no gene match: 10. Germline V CDR1 and CDR2: MNHEY, SVGEGT.

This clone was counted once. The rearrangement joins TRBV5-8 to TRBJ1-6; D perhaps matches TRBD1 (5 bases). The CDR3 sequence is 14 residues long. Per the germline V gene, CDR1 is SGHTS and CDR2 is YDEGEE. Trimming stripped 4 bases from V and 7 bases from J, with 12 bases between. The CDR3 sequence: CASSRGLANSPLHF. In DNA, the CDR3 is TGTGCCAGCAGCCGGGGACTGGCCAATTCACCCCTCCACTTT.

As DNA, the CDR3 is TGTGCCACCAGTGACCCAACAGTGCCCCAAGAGACCCAGTACTTC. This encodes CATSDPTVPQETQYF. The chain uses TRBV24-1 and TRBJ2-5; unclear D gene. V was trimmed by 4 bases and J by 1 base, leaving 12 bases between them. Per germline, CDR1 KGHDR and CDR2 SFDVKD. The CDR3 totals 15 residues.

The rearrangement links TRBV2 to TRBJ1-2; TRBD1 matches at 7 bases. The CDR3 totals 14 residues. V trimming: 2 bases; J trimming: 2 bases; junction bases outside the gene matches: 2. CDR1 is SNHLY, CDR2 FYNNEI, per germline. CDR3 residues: CASSEKTGNYGYTF. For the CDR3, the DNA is TGTGCCAGCAGTGAAAAGACAGGGAACTATGGCTACACCTTC.

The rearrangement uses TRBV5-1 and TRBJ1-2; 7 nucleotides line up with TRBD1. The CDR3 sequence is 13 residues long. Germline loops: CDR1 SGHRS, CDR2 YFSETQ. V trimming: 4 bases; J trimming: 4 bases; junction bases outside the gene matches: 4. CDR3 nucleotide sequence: TGCGCCAGCAGCACCGGGACAGTCTATGGCTACACCTTC. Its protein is CASSTGTVYGYTF.

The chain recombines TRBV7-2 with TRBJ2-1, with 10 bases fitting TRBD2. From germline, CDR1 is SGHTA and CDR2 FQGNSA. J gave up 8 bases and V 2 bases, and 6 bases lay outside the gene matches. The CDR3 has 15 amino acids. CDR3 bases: TGTGCCAGCAGCTTATGGGGACTAGCGAGGGATGAGCAGTTCTTC. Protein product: CASSLWGLARDEQFF.

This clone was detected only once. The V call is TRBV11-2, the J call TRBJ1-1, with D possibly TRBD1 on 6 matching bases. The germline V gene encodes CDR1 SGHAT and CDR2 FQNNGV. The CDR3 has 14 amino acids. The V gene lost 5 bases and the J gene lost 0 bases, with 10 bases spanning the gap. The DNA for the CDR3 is TGTGCCAGCAGCGGACAGATAGTGAACACTGAAGCTTTCTTT. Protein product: CASSGQIVNTEAFF.